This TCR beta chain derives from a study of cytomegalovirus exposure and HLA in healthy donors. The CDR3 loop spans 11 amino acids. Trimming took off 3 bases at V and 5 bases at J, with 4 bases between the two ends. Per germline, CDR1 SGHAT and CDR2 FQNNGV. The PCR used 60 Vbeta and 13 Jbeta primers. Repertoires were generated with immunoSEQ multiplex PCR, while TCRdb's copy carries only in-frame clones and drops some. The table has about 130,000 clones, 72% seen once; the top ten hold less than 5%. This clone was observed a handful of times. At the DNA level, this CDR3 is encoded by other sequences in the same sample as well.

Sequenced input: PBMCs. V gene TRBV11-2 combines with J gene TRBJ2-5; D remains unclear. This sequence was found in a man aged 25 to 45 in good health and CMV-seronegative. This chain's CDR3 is CASSLSETQYF. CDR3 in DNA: TGTGCCAGCAGCTTGAGTGAGACCCAGTACTTC.